The entry that follows covers one T cell receptor beta chain sequence. Its antigen is unidentified. At the DNA level, this CDR3 is encoded by other sequences in the same sample as well. The PCR made use of 60 Vbeta and 13 Jbeta primers. Sequencing was performed with immunoSEQ multiplex PCR; in TCRdb, only in-frame clones are kept and a portion is missing. The table records about 130,000 clones, roughly four fifths of them present only once. The V gene's germline CDR1 is SNHLY and CDR2 FYNNEI. CDR3 length: 14 amino acids. The trim removed 2 bases at V and 10 bases at J, leaving 5 bases unmatched. Healthy bone marrow donors supplied every sample. Unrecorded immune exposures were likely, despite nominal health at sampling. The record originates from a study of cytomegalovirus exposure and HLA in healthy donors. About the study: Early release data held tens of millions of unique TCRs from HLA-typed donors. Study-wide points: A later analysis linked a missense variant in DCLRE1C to the trimming of TCR beta V and J genes.

This receptor was taken from a middle-aged woman in good health and CMV-seropositive. What was sequenced was PBMCs. The chain carries TRBV2 and TRBJ1-4, with TRBD1 identical over 9 bases. For the CDR3, the DNA is TGTGCCAGCAGTGAATTACAGGGGGCAGGAAAACTGTTTTTT. It codes for CASSELQGAGKLFF.